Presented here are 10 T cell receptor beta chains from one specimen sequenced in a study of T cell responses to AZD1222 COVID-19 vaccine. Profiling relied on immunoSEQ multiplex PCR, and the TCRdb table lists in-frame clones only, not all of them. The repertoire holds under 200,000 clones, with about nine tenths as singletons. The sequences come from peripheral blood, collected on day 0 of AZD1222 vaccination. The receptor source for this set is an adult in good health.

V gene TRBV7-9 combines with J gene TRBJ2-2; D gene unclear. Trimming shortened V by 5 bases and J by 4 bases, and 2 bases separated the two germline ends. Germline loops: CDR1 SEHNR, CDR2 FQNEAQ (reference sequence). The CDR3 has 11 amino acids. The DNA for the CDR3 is TGTGCCAGCAGCGCCACCGGGGAGCTGTTTTTT. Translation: CASSATGELFF.

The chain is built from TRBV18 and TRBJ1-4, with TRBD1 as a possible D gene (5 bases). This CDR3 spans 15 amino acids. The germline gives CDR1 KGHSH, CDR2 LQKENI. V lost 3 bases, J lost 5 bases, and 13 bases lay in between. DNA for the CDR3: TGTGCCAGCTCACCGGGGGACGAGCGAAATGAAAAACTGTTTTTT. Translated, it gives CASSPGDERNEKLFF. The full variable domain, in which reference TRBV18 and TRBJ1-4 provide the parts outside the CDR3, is NAGVMQNPRHLVRRRGQEARLRCSPMKGHSHVYWYRQLPEEGLKFMVYLQKENIIDESGMPKERFSAEFPKEGPSILRIQQVVRGDSAAYFCASSPGDERNEKLFFGSGTQLSVL.

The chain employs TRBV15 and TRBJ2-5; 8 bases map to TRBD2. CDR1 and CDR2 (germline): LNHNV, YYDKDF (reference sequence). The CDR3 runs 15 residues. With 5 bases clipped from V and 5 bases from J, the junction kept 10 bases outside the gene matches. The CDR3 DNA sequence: TGTGCCACCAGCCCCTTGAGCGGGAGAGGGGAGACCCAGTACTTC. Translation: CATSPLSGRGETQYF.

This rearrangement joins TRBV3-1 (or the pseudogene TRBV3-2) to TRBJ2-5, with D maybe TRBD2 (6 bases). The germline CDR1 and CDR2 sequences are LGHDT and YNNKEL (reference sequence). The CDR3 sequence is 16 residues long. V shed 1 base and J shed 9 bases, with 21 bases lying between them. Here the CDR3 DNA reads TGTGCCAGCAGCCAAGGGGCTACTAGCACTTTCTCGGCCCAGTACTTC. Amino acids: CASSQGATSTFSAQYF.

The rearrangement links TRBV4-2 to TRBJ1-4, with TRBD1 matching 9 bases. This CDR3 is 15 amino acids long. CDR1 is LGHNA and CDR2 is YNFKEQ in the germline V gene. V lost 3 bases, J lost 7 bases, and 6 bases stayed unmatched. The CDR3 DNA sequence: TGTGCCAGCAGCCAGTCCGGGACAGGGCGTGAAAAACTGTTTTTT. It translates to CASSQSGTGREKLFF.

CDR3 protein: CASSPQGSYGYTF. Here the CDR3 DNA reads TGTGCCAGCAGTCCACAGGGTAGCTATGGCTACACCTTC. The chain uses TRBV28 and TRBJ1-2, with D possibly being TRBD1 (6 bases). V shed 5 bases and J shed 4 bases, with 11 bases lying between them. From germline, CDR1 is MDHEN and CDR2 SYDVKM. CDR3 length equals 13 residues.

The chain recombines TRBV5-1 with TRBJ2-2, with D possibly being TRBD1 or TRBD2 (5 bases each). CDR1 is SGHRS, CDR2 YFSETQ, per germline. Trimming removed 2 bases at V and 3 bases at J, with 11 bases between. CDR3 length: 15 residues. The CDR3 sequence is CASSFSGTDTGELFF. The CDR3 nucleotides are TGCGCCAGCAGCTTCTCTGGGACGGACACCGGGGAGCTGTTTTTT.

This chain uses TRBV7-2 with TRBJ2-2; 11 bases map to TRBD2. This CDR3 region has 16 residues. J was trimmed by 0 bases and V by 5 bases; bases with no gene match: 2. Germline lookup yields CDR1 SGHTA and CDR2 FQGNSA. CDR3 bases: TGTGCCAGCAGCCTGACTAGCGGGGCGAACACCGGGGAGCTGTTTTTT. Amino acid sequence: CASSLTSGANTGELFF.

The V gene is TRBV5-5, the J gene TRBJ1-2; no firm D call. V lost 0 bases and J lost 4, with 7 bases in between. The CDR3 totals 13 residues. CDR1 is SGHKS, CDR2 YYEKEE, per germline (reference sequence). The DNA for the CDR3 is TGTGCCAGCAGCTTGGTGCTAGGCTATGGCTACACCTTC. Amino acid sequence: CASSLVLGYGYTF.

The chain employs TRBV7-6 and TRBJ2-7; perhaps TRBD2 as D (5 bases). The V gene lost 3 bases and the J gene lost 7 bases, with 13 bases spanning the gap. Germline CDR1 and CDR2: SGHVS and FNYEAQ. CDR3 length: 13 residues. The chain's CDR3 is CASSLREGREQYF. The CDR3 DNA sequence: TGTGCCAGCAGCTTGCGAGAGGGTCGTGAGCAGTACTTC. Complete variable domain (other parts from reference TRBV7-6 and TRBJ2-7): GAGVSQSPRYKVTKRGQDVALRCDPISGHVSLYWYRQALGQGPEFLTYFNYEAQQDKSGLPNDRFSAERPEGSISTLTIQRTEQRDSAMYRCASSLREGREQYFGPGTRLTVT.